This T cell receptor beta chain was obtained from a study of blood T cell repertoires in COVID-19. At the level of the study: Specimens from acute and convalescent COVID-19 originated in the United States, Italy and Spain. PBMCs, B-cell-depleted T cells, or T cells provided the cDNA or gDNA that made up the material.

TCRdb keeps only in-frame clones here, not all; method: immunoSEQ multiplex PCR. The repertoire holds about 150,000 clones, about 85% seen once, with over 3.5% in the top ten. The sequence came from a woman in her sixties with active or convalescent COVID-19. The specimen was peripheral blood.

CDR3 DNA sequence: TGTGCCAGCAGCGTGAGTAGGGGATCGGGCAATCAGCCCCAGCATTTT. Its translation is CASSVSRGSGNQPQHF. J is TRBJ1-5 and V is TRBV7-9; tentatively, D is TRBD1 (5 bases). The germline CDR1 and CDR2 sequences are SEHNR and FQNEAQ (reference sequence). Trimming removed 5 bases from V and 2 bases from J, with 16 bases in between. CDR3 size: 16 residues.